A selection of T cell receptor beta chains follows, all from one sample in a study of vaccination and CD4 T cells after COVID-19. No antigen has been assigned to these receptors. TCRdb re-called the PCR reads with MiXCR, one entry per CDR3 protein. This sample has 11,000 or so distinct CDR3 sequences, with about 28% found just once. The sample consisted of cultured CD4+ T cells from blood. These receptors all come from a human donor with COVID-19. CDR3s include the opening cysteine and the closing phenylalanine or tryptophan. The D gene is left open where the match is weak. Size is omitted from some rows. Given values are once, few, many or a class for expanded clones.

DNA | CDR3 | D | size | J | V
TGTGCCAGCACCAGGGCTCAGGGCTATGGCTACACCTTC | CASTRAQGYGYTF | - | - | TRBJ1-2 | TRBV6-1
TGCGCCACCGGAGAACCGGGACTAGGGAGCACAGATACGCAGTATTTT | CATGEPGLGSTDTQYF | TRBD2 | - | TRBJ2-3 | TRBV10-1
TGCAGTGCCCGGGTGAACACTGAAGCTTTCTTT | CSARVNTEAFF | - | few | TRBJ1-1 | TRBV20-1
TGTGCCAGCAGAGCAGACAGGGTGTACGAGCAGTACTTC | CASRADRVYEQYF | TRBD1 | - | TRBJ2-7 | TRBV7-2
TGCAGCGTTGAAGATCCCCGCGGCGCTGGGTCTACGCAGTATTTT | CSVEDPRGAGSTQYF | - | - | TRBJ2-3 | TRBV29-1
TGTGCCAGCAGTCCTAGGGGCCGTAATTCACCCCTCCACTTT | CASSPRGRNSPLHF | - | - | TRBJ1-6 | TRBV6-1
TGTGCCAGCAAGGGACAGGGGCCAGATACGCAGTATTTT | CASKGQGPDTQYF | TRBD1 | - | TRBJ2-3 | TRBV19
TGTGCCAGCAGCCATGGACCAGGTCAGCCCCAGCATTTT | CASSHGPGQPQHF | - | - | TRBJ1-5 | TRBV14
TGTGCCAGCAGCTTTCCCGGATACTATGGCTACACCTTC | CASSFPGYYGYTF | - | - | TRBJ1-2 | TRBV5-4
TGTGCCAGCAGCGTAGGGAGGACAGCTGAAGCTTTCTTT | CASSVGRTAEAFF | - | few | TRBJ1-1 | TRBV9
TGTGCCAGCAGCCGGGACAGGAATAGGGGGGAGCTGTTTTTT | CASSRDRNRGELFF | TRBD1 | few | TRBJ2-2 | TRBV6-1
TGCAGTGCTAGAGATATTAGGGCGGGGGGGCACTACGAGCAGTACTTC | CSARDIRAGGHYEQYF | TRBD2 | medium-sized | TRBJ2-7 | TRBV20-1
TGCGCCAGCAGCTTGAGTCCAGGGAGATGGACTGAAGCTTTCTTT | CASSLSPGRWTEAFF | - | - | TRBJ1-1 | TRBV5-1
TGTGCCAGCAACGGTGAGACAGCGGCTTATGGCTACACCTTC | CASNGETAAYGYTF | - | few | TRBJ1-2 | TRBV28
TGTGCCAGTGGGGACAGGGGGTACACCGGGGAGCTGTTTTTT | CASGDRGYTGELFF | TRBD1 | - | TRBJ2-2 | TRBV19
TGCAGTGCTAGAGTCAGGTTGTCCTATAATTCACCCCTCCACTTT | CSARVRLSYNSPLHF | - | few | TRBJ1-6 | TRBV20-1
TGTGCCAGCAGTATACAGGAGACGAAGAACACCGGGGAGCTGTTTTTT | CASSIQETKNTGELFF | - | once | TRBJ2-2 | TRBV12-3/TRBV12-4
TGCGCCAGCAGTGATAGGGTGGGGTCCTATAATTCACCCCTCCACTTT | CASSDRVGSYNSPLHF | - | few | TRBJ1-6 | TRBV10-2
TGTGCCAGCAGGCACCAGACCGGGAACCATGAAAAACTGTTTTTT | CASRHQTGNHEKLFF | - | - | TRBJ1-4 | TRBV27
TGTGCCAGCAGTCGGACAGAGGACGAGCAGTACTTC | CASSRTEDEQYF | - | - | TRBJ2-7 | TRBV12-3/TRBV12-4
TGTGCCAGTAGTAGAATGACAGGGTTGGGAAGAGAGACCCAGTACTTC | CASSRMTGLGRETQYF | TRBD1 | few | TRBJ2-5 | TRBV19
TGTGCCAGCAGCCTCCGGCGGGAGACCCAGTACTTC | CASSLRRETQYF | - | - | TRBJ2-5 | TRBV2
TGCAGTGCCCGAGCCACTCCTGAATCAGCCAAAAACATTCAGTACTTC | CSARATPESAKNIQYF | - | few | TRBJ2-4 | TRBV20-1
TGTGCCAGCAGCCCGAAGGAGGTGGAATATAAACTGTTTTTT | CASSPKEVEYKLFF | - | - | TRBJ1-4 | TRBV7-9
TGTGCCAGTAGTATGGGTCTTACGGGGGGGCAAGAGACCCAGTACTTC | CASSMGLTGGQETQYF | TRBD2 | - | TRBJ2-5 | TRBV19
TGTGCCAGCAGCGGACAGGGTAGAAACACCATATATTTT | CASSGQGRNTIYF | TRBD1 | few | TRBJ1-3 | TRBV7-2
TGTGCCAGCAGCGTAGGCGGGACAGGATACTATGGCTACACCTTC | CASSVGGTGYYGYTF | TRBD1 | - | TRBJ1-2 | TRBV9
TGCAGCGTTGACGGTCGGACGAGCCCCTATGGCTACACCTTC | CSVDGRTSPYGYTF | - | - | TRBJ1-2 | TRBV29-1
TGTGCCAGTAGTATCCTGCGGGGGGGCAAAGATACGCAGTATTTT | CASSILRGGKDTQYF | TRBD2 | few | TRBJ2-3 | TRBV19
TGTGCAAGTCGCCCATTCGGGACAGATAATGAAAAACTGTTTTTT | CASRPFGTDNEKLFF | - | - | TRBJ1-4 | TRBV12-2
TGTGCCAGCAGAACCATTTTGGATTCACCCCTCCACTTT | CASRTILDSPLHF | - | few | TRBJ1-6 | TRBV2
TGTGCCAGCAGCGTCCGGGACAGGGGGCGAGAGGAGCAGTTCTTC | CASSVRDRGREEQFF | TRBD1 | - | TRBJ2-1 | TRBV27
TGTGCCAGCAGCTTGGATAGCGGGGGGACCTACAATGAGCAGTTCTTC | CASSLDSGGTYNEQFF | TRBD2 | few | TRBJ2-1 | TRBV7-2
TGTGCCAGCAGCTCGTATTTCTCACAAGAGACCCAGTACTTC | CASSSYFSQETQYF | - | - | TRBJ2-5 | TRBV7-2
TGTGCCAGCAGTGAACCTACGGGGGGACGGACGAACACTGAAGCTTTCTTT | CASSEPTGGRTNTEAFF | - | - | TRBJ1-1 | TRBV6-1
TGTGCCAGTAGTATCGGGGGGGCGCGAAGCAATCAGCCCCAGCATTTT | CASSIGGARSNQPQHF | - | - | TRBJ1-5 | TRBV19
TGTGCCAGCAGTTTAAGGGGGACAGGGGGGAGAACCCAGTACTTC | CASSLRGTGGRTQYF | TRBD1 | - | TRBJ2-5 | TRBV12-3/TRBV12-4
TGTGCCATCAGCGACGGGTTCAATCAGCCCCAGCATTTT | CAISDGFNQPQHF | - | medium-sized | TRBJ1-5 | TRBV10-3
TGTGCCAGCAGCCCCGTGAGCGGGGGGGCGGTAAATGAGCAGTTCTTC | CASSPVSGGAVNEQFF | TRBD2 | - | TRBJ2-1 | TRBV28
TGTGCCAGCAAGCCGGCTTCAAGCACAGATACGCAGTATTTT | CASKPASSTDTQYF | - | - | TRBJ2-3 | TRBV6-2/TRBV6-3
TGTGCCAGTAGTATGGGAATCCGGGACAGAGGAAACATTCAGTACTTC | CASSMGIRDRGNIQYF | TRBD1 | few | TRBJ2-4 | TRBV19
TGTGCCAGCAGCTTCGACTCTGGGGCCAACGTCCTGACTTTC | CASSFDSGANVLTF | - | - | TRBJ2-6 | TRBV11-2
TGTGCCAGCAGTCCCGCCCGGAGACACACCCGCTATGGCTACACCTTC | CASSPARRHTRYGYTF | - | few | TRBJ1-2 | TRBV6-1
TGTGCTAGTGCGGGGGGGGTGTTCTCTGGAAACACCATATATTTT | CASAGGVFSGNTIYF | - | - | TRBJ1-3 | TRBV12-5
TGTGCCAGCAGCTTAGCCCGCGGTGCAAACGGGGGGTACGAGCAGTACTTC | CASSLARGANGGYEQYF | TRBD2 | - | TRBJ2-7 | TRBV7-2
TGTGCCAGCGGGGAAGACGGCAACTATGGCTACACCTTC | CASGEDGNYGYTF | - | - | TRBJ1-2 | TRBV12-3/TRBV12-4